The 23 T cell receptor beta chains given below trace back to one sample, sequenced in a study of CD8+ T cells in alopecia areata. The treatment was: oral pan-JAK inhibitor, 5-10 mg twice daily. Following extraction, RNA underwent reverse transcription to cDNA, which served as the sequencing template. Profiling relied on immunoSEQ multiplex PCR, and the TCRdb table lists in-frame clones only, not all of them. Of 35,000 to 45,000 clones in the sample, roughly 90% were seen once. The sample was CD8+ T cells sorted from blood, taken at week 24, from a patient treated with tofacitinib. The origin of the receptors is a human donor with alopecia areata.

The V gene is TRBV25-1, the J gene TRBJ2-3; 9 bases agree with TRBD2. Germline CDR1 and CDR2: MGHDK and SYGVNS. Unmatched junction bases numbered 9, after V lost 5 bases and J lost 6 bases. The CDR3 is 15 amino acids. CDR3 protein: CASSPAGGPGDTQYF. In nucleotides, the CDR3 is TGTGCCAGCAGTCCAGCGGGGGGCCCGGGGGATACGCAGTATTTT.

This sequence joins TRBV29-1 and TRBJ2-5; a possible D gene is TRBD1 (6 bases). There are 14 residues in the CDR3. Trimming removed 1 base at V and 5 bases at J, with 14 bases between. CDR1 SQVTM and CDR2 ANQGSEA come from the germline V gene. The CDR3 loop reads CSVEARRQEETQYF. The CDR3 DNA reads TGCAGCGTTGAAGCGAGGAGACAGGAGGAGACCCAGTACTTC.

The V call is TRBV25-1, the J call TRBJ2-1, with D unresolved. CDR1 and CDR2 from the germline V gene are MGHDK and SYGVNS. Deletions cut 1 base from V and 7 bases from J, with 5 bases between. This CDR3 contains 12 residues. The CDR3 here is CASSELGNEQFF. CDR3 coding DNA: TGTGCCAGCAGTGAATTGGGGAATGAGCAGTTCTTC.

The chain combines TRBV4-2 with TRBJ2-2; no clear D. In germline, CDR1 is LGHNA, CDR2 YNFKEQ. Trimming pared 4 bases from V and 2 bases from J, leaving 5 bases between. This CDR3 has 13 residues. The CDR3: CASSPPNTGELFF. In nucleotides, the CDR3 is TGTGCCAGCAGCCCCCCTAACACCGGGGAGCTGTTTTTT.

The V call is TRBV19, the J call TRBJ2-5; D gene unclear. The DNA end is more similar to TRBJ2-7, so the J call may be wrong. Germline CDR1 is LNHDA and CDR2 is SQIVND (reference sequence). The CDR3 runs to 13 residues. CDR3 in amino acids: CASSLGRLYEQYF. The CDR3 DNA reads as TGTGCCAGTAGTTTAGGACGGCTCTACGAGCAGTACTTC.

This rearrangement joins TRBV7-8 to TRBJ2-2, with D perhaps TRBD2 (6 bases). Germline V lookup: CDR1 SGHVS, CDR2 FQNEAQ. Trimming removed 8 bases from V and 0 bases from J, with 13 bases in between. The CDR3 consists of 15 residues. The CDR3: CASRYRTTNTGELFF. CDR3 DNA: TGTGCCAGCCGTTACCGGACTACGAACACCGGGGAGCTGTTTTTT.

As regards this clone: Other DNA variants within this sample encode the same CDR3. The chain is built from TRBV7-2 and TRBJ2-1; possibly TRBD2 for D (6 bases). This CDR3 comprises 15 residues. Germline V CDR1 and CDR2: SGHTA, FQGNSA. The germline V and J ends were trimmed by 1 base and 6 bases, with 13 bases remaining between them. DNA of the CDR3: TGTGCCAGCAGCTTAGTGCCGGGAGATTTCAATGAGCAGTTCTTC. Protein: CASSLVPGDFNEQFF.

In its sample, this clone was seen a few times. V is TRBV29-1 and J is TRBJ2-7; D tentatively reads TRBD1 or TRBD2 (5 bases each). The germline V and J ends were trimmed by 6 bases and 6 bases, with 15 bases remaining between them. The CDR3 is made up of 12 amino acids. Germline CDR1 reads SQVTM; CDR2 reads ANQGSEA. CDR3 coding DNA: TGCAGCGTCTCCGTTGGGGGAAGCGAGCAGTACTTC. Translated: CSVSVGGSEQYF.

This chain joins TRBV20-1 and TRBJ1-6; the D is unclear. The V gene lost 3 bases and the J gene lost 8 bases, with 5 bases spanning the gap. CDR3 size: 11 residues. Germline V gives CDR1 DFQATT, CDR2 SNEGSKA (reference sequence). CDR3 bases: TGCAGTGCTAGCCCCCATTCACCCCTCCACTTT. It encodes CSASPHSPLHF.

The V gene is TRBV6-5, the J gene TRBJ1-1; D gene unclear. CDR1 MNHEY and CDR2 SVGAGI come from the germline V gene. CDR3 length: 15 amino acids. Trimming shortened V by 10 bases and J by 0 bases, and 18 bases separated the two germline ends. DNA for the CDR3: TGTGCCATCCGGCAAGGCTCCTCTATGAACACTGAAGCTTTCTTT. It encodes CAIRQGSSMNTEAFF.

The chain recombines TRBV10-3 with TRBJ2-7; 8 bases match TRBD1. Per germline, CDR1 ENHRY and CDR2 SYGVKD. The ends lost 6 bases at V and 4 bases at J; junction bases unmatched: 5. This CDR3 region has 13 residues. CDR3 nucleotide sequence: TGTGCCATCAGGGAGGACAGGGAGTACGAGCAGTACTTC. It translates to CAIREDREYEQYF.

The rearrangement links TRBV7-9 to TRBJ1-2; 7 nucleotides match TRBD1. V lost 5 bases and J lost 0; bases outside the gene matches: 9. The CDR3 is made up of 16 amino acids. Germline values: CDR1 SEHNR, CDR2 FQNEAQ (reference sequence). The CDR3 is CASSHIDREANYGYTF. The DNA of the CDR3 is TGTGCCAGCAGCCATATTGACAGGGAGGCTAACTATGGCTACACCTTC.

The chain joins TRBV28 to TRBJ2-7; possible D gene TRBD1, 5 bases. Trimming shortened V by 7 bases and J by 0 bases, and 16 bases separated the two germline ends. Germline lookup yields CDR1 MDHEN and CDR2 SYDVKM. The CDR3 sequence is 15 residues long. This CDR3 reads CASIEGAASSYEQYF. DNA for the CDR3: TGTGCCAGCATCGAAGGGGCGGCATCCTCCTACGAGCAGTACTTC.

This chain connects TRBV6-5 to TRBJ2-7; 8 nucleotides align to TRBD1. The junction had 5 bases not matched to a gene; V was cut back by 7 bases and J by 6 bases. The germline V gene encodes CDR1 MNHEY and CDR2 SVGAGI. CDR3 length: 12 amino acids. The CDR3 DNA reads TGTGCCAGCAACCCAGGGGGCAGCGAGCAGTACTTC. The encoded protein is CASNPGGSEQYF.

V is TRBV10-3 and J is TRBJ1-1, with no clear D. The V end lost 1 base, the J end lost 5 bases, and 8 bases lay between the germline ends. Germline CDR1 reads ENHRY; CDR2 reads SYGVKD. The CDR3 contains 13 residues. CDR3 DNA: TGTGCCATCAGTGAGTTGGCTGGAACTGAAGCTTTCTTT. This codes for CAISELAGTEAFF.

As to this clone: Other DNA sequences of this sample code for an identical CDR3. The gene calls are TRBV7-9 and TRBJ2-5; D call uncertain. Trimming shortened V by 3 bases and J by 5 bases, and 4 bases separated the two germline ends. The CDR3 runs 11 residues. CDR1 is SEHNR and CDR2 is FQNEAQ in the germline V gene (reference sequence). CDR3 nucleotides: TGTGCCAGCAGCTTGCAGGAGACCCAGTACTTC. This encodes CASSLQETQYF.

This clone was seen just once. The J gene is TRBJ2-3, the V gene TRBV9, with D perhaps TRBD2 (6 bases). Germline V lookup: CDR1 SGDLS, CDR2 YYNGEE. The CDR3 is made up of 14 amino acids. The V end was cut by 0 bases, the J end by 10 bases, with 15 bases between. CDR3 loop: CASSVDGDSSAQYF. In DNA, the CDR3 is TGTGCCAGCAGCGTAGACGGGGACTCTTCCGCGCAGTATTTT. The whole variable domain, remainder taken from reference TRBV9 and TRBJ2-3, is DSGVTQTPKHLITATGQRVTLRCSPRSGDLSVYWYQQSLDQGLQFLIQYYNGEERAKGNILERFSAQQFPDLHSELNLSSLELGDSALYFCASSVDGDSSAQYFGPGTRLTVL.

The V call is TRBV28, the J call TRBJ1-2, with D unclear. V lost 3 bases and J 4 bases, leaving 9 bases between the germline ends. The CDR3 extends over 13 amino acids. Germline CDR1 reads MDHEN; CDR2 reads SYDVKM. For the CDR3, the DNA is TGTGCCAGCAGTTTCGGGGATCCCTATGGCTACACCTTC. Translated: CASSFGDPYGYTF.

The sample holds one count of this clone. This chain uses TRBV7-9 with TRBJ2-1; 7 nucleotides align to TRBD1. CDR1 and CDR2 from the germline V gene are SEHNR and FQNEAQ (reference sequence). The ends lost 3 bases at V and 6 bases at J; junction bases unmatched: 11. This CDR3 has 16 amino acids. The CDR3 region is CASSFPRWAGGNEQFF. CDR3 coding DNA: TGTGCCAGCAGCTTTCCTCGATGGGCAGGGGGCAATGAGCAGTTCTTC.

This clone was seen only once. V gene TRBV6-5 combines with J gene TRBJ1-1; TRBD1 matches 7 bases. CDR3 length: 16 amino acids. From germline, CDR1 is MNHEY and CDR2 SVGAGI. V was pared by 0 bases and J by 7 bases, with 11 bases of the junction left unmatched. DNA of the CDR3: TGTGCCAGCAGTTACTCGATTCGGGCAGGGGGGAATGAAGCTTTCTTT. As protein: CASSYSIRAGGNEAFF.

This clone appeared a single time. At the DNA level, this CDR3 is encoded by other sequences in the same sample as well. The V gene is TRBV6-5, the J gene TRBJ2-5; possible D gene TRBD2, 5 bases. CDR3 size: 15 residues. Germline CDR1 reads MNHEY; CDR2 reads SVGAGI. The V and J ends lost 6 bases and 1 base respectively, with 15 bases between them. The CDR3 loop reads CASSPTSGFQETQYF. CDR3 DNA sequence: TGTGCCAGCAGCCCAACGTCGGGGTTCCAAGAGACCCAGTACTTC.

The chain has TRBV21-1 and TRBJ1-2; TRBD1 is the table's D call and was not checked against the DNA. TRBV21-1 is reported as a pseudogene. The CDR3 has 15 residues. This chain's CDR3 is CASSNHRGTGYGYTF. In DNA, the CDR3 is TGTGCCAGCAGCAACCACAGGGGGACAGGCTATGGCTACACCTTC.

The rearrangement joins TRBV7-9 to TRBJ1-2, with D perhaps TRBD1 (5 bases). From germline, CDR1 is SEHNR and CDR2 FQNEAQ (reference sequence). V was clipped by 3 bases and J by 3 bases, with 11 bases between them. This CDR3 is 14 amino acids long. CDR3 in DNA: TGTGCCAGCAGCTTGGGGGTGTCCGACTATGGCTACACCTTC. It yields the protein CASSLGVSDYGYTF.